The entry below describes one T cell receptor (beta chain). Its antigen is still unknown. This entry comes from a study of regulatory and conventional T cells in RAG deficiency. Study observations and caveats: In Omenn syndrome, Treg and Tconv repertoires overlapped >80%. Other subsets showed about 10-fold reductions, but Treg unique TCR beta sequences fell about 92-fold in these patients. Shannon entropy fell and Simpson indices rose in RAG-deficient patients. In Omenn syndrome, sorted "Tregs" may be peripherally activated cells.

Method: immunoSEQ multiplex PCR; TCRdb's copy keeps in-frame clones and lacks some. This sample has some 30,000 clones, with about 91% found just once. CDR3 length equals 14 residues. Germline assignment: CDR1 SGHRS and CDR2 YFSETQ. With V trimmed by 2 bases and J by 4 bases, 5 bases remained unmatched. This sample was shared with a second study, whose subject was regulatory T cells. That study adds: The primer mix had 52 TRBV and 13 TRBJ primers.

The V call is TRBV5-1, the J call TRBJ1-2; TRBD1 agrees at 7 bases. This receptor was obtained from a human donor in good health. Sequences were obtained from CD8+ T cells sorted from blood. The CDR3 loop reads CASSFPEGAYGYTF. Here the CDR3 DNA reads TGCGCCAGCAGCTTCCCGGAGGGGGCCTATGGCTACACCTTC.